The sequence of this T cell receptor (beta chain) was determined in a study of blood T cell repertoires in COVID-19 (dated by TCRdb to about 2020). Describing the broader study: Samples covering the acute and convalescent phases of COVID-19 were provided by collaborators in the United States, Italy and Spain. The prospective study material was composed of cDNA or gDNA derived from T cells, B-cell-depleted T cells, or PBMCs. Subjects who had been exposed to COVID-19, were actively infected with it, or had recovered from it provided the deeply sampled blood TCRbeta repertoires that made up the dataset. The repertoires were released in a freely available public database intended as a resource for research on the immune response to SARS-CoV-2. The samples were drawn from the first 160 participants of the ongoing ImmuneRACE study and from 1,254 subjects provided by 6 global collaborators. Sample metadata almost always included a de-identified subject ID, COVID-19 status, age in years and sex. Where HLA class I and class II types were available, the types were taken from metadata supplied by the sample provider, not from assay-based typing.

General findings and caveats noted by the study authors: How much clinical and demographic metadata was included differed by source and by participant, and the metadata was provided uncurated.

Comments on this clone: This clone's antigen is unknown. Base qualities are not provided; no much larger clone lies one nucleotide away.

TCRbeta CDR3 regions were amplified from genomic DNA by means of the immunoSEQ Assay, a bias-controlled multiplex PCR. In the paper's pipeline: Within the assay, amplification of reference gene primers was used to estimate how many nucleated cells each sample contained. To quantify the absolute abundance of each unique TCRbeta CDR3 rearrangement, sequence reads were collapsed and filtered. For each sample, productive Simpson clonality was calculated as the square root of Simpson's diversity index across productive rearrangements. Entries here come from immuneACCESS through TCRdb and include only in-frame sequences with V and J called. Some clones fail to appear in such tables; in the studies checked, an unresolved V gene covers under half of the shortfall, and the cause of the remainder is unknown. The V and J calls and clone size are taken from that table; D and trimming were inferred from the DNA. Here the sample has 150,000 to 200,000 clones; more than 65% occur a single time. The ten largest clones add up to around a sixth of the sample.

Participants in the prospective study were enrolled through a virtual design, were aged roughly 18 to 90 years, and lived in fewer than 30 United States geographic areas. In the prospective study, cohorts were assigned on the basis of participant-reported clinical history obtained from a screening survey and a study questionnaire. In the prospective study, mobile phlebotomists collected whole blood, serum and a nasopharyngeal or oropharyngeal swab from each participant. Additional blood draws and questionnaires over an approximately two-month period could optionally be provided by prospective study participants. Before DNA extraction, prospective study blood samples were shipped either frozen or at room temperature. Via the germline V gene, CDR1 is MNHEY and CDR2 SVGAGI. V and J are trimmed by 7 bases and 5 bases, and the gene matches miss 2 bases of the junction. Including cysteine and phenylalanine, the CDR3 has 12 amino acids. Of all the DNA, just the CDR3 is kept, 36 bases in frame from base 1.

This TCR was sampled from a woman aged 45-59 years with acute COVID-19. The sample comprised PBMCs or T cells enriched from blood (not recorded which). Recombination connected TRBV6-5 to TRBJ2-5; TRBD1 lines up with 9 middle nucleotides. The DNA reads as follows: TGTGCCAGCAAAACAGGGGGCGAGACCCAGTACTTC. It specifies CASKTGGETQYF.